The entry below gives a single TCR beta chain sequence along with its context. The data derive from a study of blood T cell repertoires in COVID-19. The CDR3 contains 16 residues. The germline V gene encodes CDR1 SGHNT and CDR2 YYREEE (reference sequence). The V and J ends lost 2 bases and 0 bases, in that order; junction bases with no gene match: 7. Sequencing used immunoSEQ multiplex PCR; TCRdb keeps in-frame clones, though not all of them. Of about 180,000 clones listed, about nine tenths are singletons. The source material was peripheral blood. The V and J genes are TRBV5-4 and TRBJ2-7; 8 bases align to TRBD2. This clonotype was obtained from a man aged 18-30 years who had recovered from COVID-19. CDR3 DNA sequence: TGTGCCAGCAGCTTAGGCGCGGGACTAGGCTCCTACGAGCAGTACTTC. This encodes CASSLGAGLGSYEQYF.